This T cell receptor beta chain was identified during a study of blood T cell repertoires in COVID-19. Across the study: COVID-19 samples from acute and convalescent phases originated in the United States, Italy and Spain. T cells, B-cell-depleted T cells, or PBMCs provided the cDNA or gDNA that served as material.

Trimming left V 3 bases short and J 4 bases short, with 11 bases between. Germline CDR1 is SGHRS and CDR2 is YFSETQ. The CDR3 length is 13 residues. In the source study's methods: Amplification of reference gene primers was used by the study to estimate nucleated cell counts. Some clones are missing from TCRdb's copy, which holds only in-frame ones; the method was immunoSEQ multiplex PCR. Clone size and V and J calls were adopted from that table, with D and trimming inferred from the DNA. This repertoire shows 64,000 or so clones, roughly 85% found once; its top ten account for about 1.1%. This clone showed up just a few times.

The J gene is TRBJ2-7, the V gene TRBV5-1, with D maybe TRBD1 (5 bases). The sequence was collected from a man aged 35 to 55 with acute or convalescent COVID-19. Sequencing used peripheral blood. CDR3 amino acids: CASSYAGQYEQYF. In nucleotides, the CDR3 is TGCGCCAGCAGCTATGCCGGACAATACGAGCAGTACTTC.